One and the same sample provided the 28 T cell receptor beta chains below, sequenced in a study of human T cells and chemical hapten exposure. Time point of the sample: healthy volunteer bleed at 6 weeks. Whole blood that had not been fractionated was the source of extracted total RNA. TCRdb reprocessed the RACE reads via MiXCR and lists one record per CDR3 protein. The top ten clones hold around 1.7% of a sample with fewer than 85,000 distinct CDR3 sequences, 8.5% to 10% of them seen once. The sample was whole blood. These receptor sequences come from a female donor in good health. Some clones in this sample may be carry-over from other donors' samples.

In its sample, this clonotype was seen a few times. The rearrangement links TRBV5-1 to TRBJ2-4; TRBD2 is a possible D gene (6 bases). V was trimmed by 0 bases and J by 0 bases, leaving 16 bases between them. Germline V gene lookup returns CDR1 SGHRS and CDR2 YFSETQ. There are 18 residues in the CDR3. The CDR3 region has the DNA TGCGCCAGCAGCTTGGAGGGAAGAAGGGGACTAGCCAAAAACATTCAGTACTTC. Protein product: CASSLEGRRGLAKNIQYF.

This clonotype was counted ten times or more. This chain connects TRBV7-6 to TRBJ2-5; no reliable D call. V was cut by 2 bases and J by 4 bases, with 8 bases left in between. The V gene's germline CDR1 is SGHVS and CDR2 FNYEAQ. The CDR3 length is 13 residues. CDR3 in amino acids: CASSLRLGETQYF. The CDR3 DNA sequence: TGTGCCAGCAGCTTAAGATTAGGAGAGACCCAGTACTTC.

This clonotype was counted only a few times. The chain recombines TRBV7-6 with TRBJ1-6, with D possibly TRBD1 on 5 matching bases. The CDR3 extends over 18 amino acids. V lost 5 bases to trimming and J lost 0 bases, with 17 bases between them. Germline V gene lookup returns CDR1 SGHVS and CDR2 FNYEAQ. CDR3 loop: CASSRKGRHSSYNSPLHF. The CDR3 nucleotides are TGTGCCAGCAGCCGCAAGGGACGGCATAGCTCCTATAATTCACCCCTCCACTTT. Full variable domain (rest looked up from reference TRBV7-6 and TRBJ1-6): GAGVSQSPRYKVTKRGQDVALRCDPISGHVSLYWYRQALGQGPEFLTYFNYEAQQDKSGLPNDRFSAERPEGSISTLTIQRTEQRDSAMYRCASSRKGRHSSYNSPLHFGNGTRLTVT.

Comment on this clonotype: A much larger clone lies a single base off, so this may be a read error. The chain recombines TRBV12-3 or TRBV12-4 with TRBJ2-5; D remains ambiguous. The CDR3 is 14 residues long. The CDR3 protein is CVSSLRRQVETQYF. Written as DNA, the CDR3 is TGTGTCAGCAGTTTACGAAGGCAGGTAGAGACCCAGTACTTC.

This clonotype was seen ten or more times. CDR3 in amino acids: CASSQEGPRAVGGYTF. The CDR3 DNA sequence: TGCGCCAGCAGCCAAGAAGGTCCCAGGGCGGTCGGCGGCTACACCTTC. The chain combines TRBV4-3 with TRBJ1-2; the D gene is possibly TRBD1 (5 bases). Germline loops: CDR1 LGHNA, CDR2 YSLEER. Between the trimmed V and J ends, which lost 0 bases and 8 bases, there was a span of 19 bases. The CDR3 length is 16 residues.

This clonotype was observed a few times. The chain links TRBV4-3 to TRBJ2-1; D gene unclear. Germline CDR1 and CDR2: LGHNA and YSLEER. V gave up 0 bases and J gave up 4 bases, with 13 bases separating them. CDR3 size: 16 residues. The DNA for the CDR3 is TGCGCCAGCAGCCAAGATCCCCCGCAGAGTTACAATGAGCAGTTCTTC. It yields the protein CASSQDPPQSYNEQFF.

CDR3 in amino acids: CASSPGYGTEAFF. The CDR3 DNA sequence: TGTGCCAGCTCACCAGGGTACGGGACTGAAGCTTTCTTT. The chain couples TRBV18 to TRBJ1-1; no firm D call. This CDR3 is built from 13 residues. V dropped 2 bases and J dropped 5 bases, with 9 bases sitting between them. The germline V gene encodes CDR1 KGHSH and CDR2 LQKENI. The variable domain in full, completed from reference TRBV18 and TRBJ1-1, reads NAGVMQNPRHLVRRRGQEARLRCSPMKGHSHVYWYRQLPEEGLKFMVYLQKENIIDESGMPKERFSAEFPKEGPSILRIQQVVRGDSAAYFCASSPGYGTEAFFGQGTRLTVV.

J is TRBJ2-3 and V is TRBV3-1; D remains unclear. The V end lost 1 base, the J end lost 6 bases, and 11 bases lay between the germline ends. The CDR3 runs to 14 residues. The germline CDR1 and CDR2 sequences are LGHDT and YNNKEL (reference sequence). The CDR3 DNA reads TGTGCCAGCAGCCAAGGATCCTTGTGGGATACGCAGTATTTT. Residues: CASSQGSLWDTQYF.

This clonotype was recorded a few times. The chain combines TRBV2 with TRBJ1-2; weak D call: TRBD1 (6 bases). Germline V gives CDR1 SNHLY, CDR2 FYNNEI. Deletions cut 1 base from V and 5 bases from J, with 17 bases between. The CDR3 consists of 16 residues. The CDR3 DNA reads TGTGCCAGCAGTGAAGAACCGCCGGGCAGGGGATATGGCTACACCTTC. Its protein is CASSEEPPGRGYGYTF.

This clonotype occurred a few times. This chain links TRBV20-1 with TRBJ2-7; 12 nucleotides agree with TRBD2. Germline CDR1 is DFQATT and CDR2 is SNEGSKA (reference sequence). This CDR3 is 15 amino acids long. The V segment lost 0 bases and the J segment 3 bases; nucleotides outside the gene matches: 3. CDR3: CSARDPSGGDYEQYF. CDR3 DNA: TGCAGTGCTAGAGATCCTAGCGGGGGGGACTACGAGCAGTACTTC.

The chain has TRBV27 and TRBJ1-6; D is unclear. The CDR3 is 15 residues long. CDR1 MNHEY and CDR2 SMNVEV come from the germline V gene (reference sequence). The CDR3 is CSSAPLTAKNSPLHF. CDR3 DNA sequence: TGTTCATCCGCCCCCCTTACGGCCAAAAATTCACCCCTCCACTTT.

In its sample, this clonotype was seen a few times. V and J are TRBV29-1 and TRBJ2-1, with a weak D call TRBD2 (5 bases). Germline CDR1 and CDR2: SQVTM and ANQGSEA. The CDR3 is 14 residues long. Deletions cut 2 bases from V and 9 bases from J, with 17 bases between. The CDR3 DNA sequence: TGCAGCGTTGAACCAAGGCGGGTTGTAAGTGAGCAGTTCTTC. Translated: CSVEPRRVVSEQFF.

The rearrangement joins TRBV5-4 to TRBJ1-2; D not certain. The CDR3 is 15 residues long. Between the trimmed V and J ends, which lost 0 bases and 9 bases, there was a span of 18 bases. Germline V CDR1 and CDR2: SGHNT, YYREEE (reference sequence). The CDR3 here is CASSLAFSGRRSYTF. Written as DNA, the CDR3 is TGTGCCAGCAGCTTGGCCTTTTCGGGCCGCCGGAGCTACACCTTC. The full variable domain, its missing parts supplied by reference TRBV5-4 and TRBJ1-2, is ETGVTQSPTHLIKTRGQQVTLRCSSQSGHNTVSWYQQALGQGPQFIFQYYREEENGRGNFPPRFSGLQFPNYSSELNVNALELDDSALYLCASSLAFSGRRSYTFGSGTRLTVV.

This clonotype was observed a handful of times. V is TRBV27 and J is TRBJ2-5; TRBD2 might be the D (5 bases). V was pared by 0 bases and J by 7 bases, with 15 bases between. CDR1 is MNHEY, CDR2 SMNVEV, per germline (reference sequence). This CDR3 contains 15 residues. CDR3 in amino acids: CASSLSTDSPGTQYF. As DNA, the CDR3 is TGTGCCAGCAGTTTATCAACGGACTCGCCAGGGACCCAGTACTTC.

This clonotype was seen a handful of times. The chain joins TRBV7-8 to TRBJ2-1; D not certain. Germline lookup yields CDR1 SGHVS and CDR2 FQNEAQ. CDR3 size: 15 residues. Between the trimmed V and J ends, which lost 5 bases and 5 bases, there was a span of 16 bases. The DNA for the CDR3 is TGTGCCAGCAGCCAGATGATGGCGGTGAACAATGAGCAGTTCTTC. Its protein product is CASSQMMAVNNEQFF.

This clonotype was observed at least ten times. The chain links TRBV7-9 to TRBJ1-3; 7 bases line up with TRBD1. J lost 5 bases, V lost 1 base, and 5 bases had no gene match. The CDR3 runs to 15 residues. CDR1 SEHNR and CDR2 FQNEAQ come from the germline V gene (reference sequence). The CDR3, as DNA: TGTGCCAGCAGCTTAGACGGGACAGCTCGAAACACCATATATTTT. Residues: CASSLDGTARNTIYF.

This clonotype came up many times. J is TRBJ1-2 and V is TRBV7-9, with D perhaps matching TRBD1 (6 bases). Germline V gene data show CDR1 as SEHNR and CDR2 as FQNEAQ (reference sequence). Trimming shortened V by 5 bases and J by 3 bases, and 13 bases separated the two germline ends. The CDR3 loop spans 14 amino acids. This CDR3 reads CASSPTGNYYGYTF. CDR3 nucleotide sequence: TGTGCCAGCAGCCCAACAGGGAACTACTATGGCTACACCTTC.

This clonotype was detected ten times or more. The chain carries TRBV11-2 and TRBJ2-3; D gene ambiguous. Per germline, CDR1 SGHAT and CDR2 FQNNGV. The CDR3 extends over 16 amino acids. The V end was cut by 5 bases, the J end by 0 bases, with 15 bases between. In DNA form, the CDR3 reads TGTGCCAGCAGCCTGCTCGATAGTTCTAGCACAGATACGCAGTATTTT. This translates into CASSLLDSSSTDTQYF.

The chain recombines TRBV24-1 with TRBJ2-3; the match to TRBD2 covers 8 bases. V gave up 7 bases and J gave up 2 bases; unmatched junction bases: 7. Germline assignment: CDR1 KGHDR and CDR2 SFDVKD. The CDR3 sequence is 15 residues long. The CDR3 spells CATSKDSGVTDTQYF. The CDR3 DNA reads TGTGCCACCAGCAAAGATAGCGGGGTCACAGATACGCAGTATTTT.

This chain joins TRBV6-2 or TRBV6-3 and TRBJ1-5; 12 bases are a match to TRBD1. The CDR3 contains 17 residues. After removal of 1 base from V and 1 base from J, the junction contained 2 bases not matched to a gene. The V gene's germline CDR1 is MNHEY and CDR2 SVGEGT. In nucleotides, the CDR3 is TGTGCCAGCAGTTACTTGGGACAGGGGGCAAGCAATCAGCCCCAGCATTTT. It yields the protein CASSYLGQGASNQPQHF.

The CDR3 sequence is CASSSLAGRGSSTDTQYF. Here the CDR3 DNA reads TGTGCCAGCAGCTCCCTAGCGGGACGGGGCTCTAGCACAGATACGCAGTATTTT. The chain joins TRBV7-2 to TRBJ2-3, with 9 bases matching TRBD2. The ends lost 4 bases at V and 0 bases at J; junction bases unmatched: 11. Germline V CDR1 and CDR2: SGHTA, FQGNSA. CDR3 length: 18 amino acids.

This clonotype has a count of ten or more. The rearrangement links TRBV10-3 to TRBJ1-2, with 11 bases lining up with TRBD1. V was clipped by 10 bases and J by 6 bases; unmatched bases: 16. The CDR3 sequence is 16 residues long. Germline V gene data show CDR1 as ENHRY and CDR2 as SYGVKD. CDR3 DNA sequence: TGTGCCACCAGACGCAACCCCGGACAGGGGGCGGATGGCTACACCTTC. It specifies CATRRNPGQGADGYTF.

This clonotype was recorded many times. The V call is TRBV14, the J call TRBJ1-6, with D unresolved. V was pared by 0 bases and J by 15 bases, with 12 bases between. The CDR3 runs 13 residues. Germline lookup yields CDR1 SGHDN and CDR2 FVKESK. In DNA, the CDR3 is TGTGCCAGCAGCCAAGATGGAAGGGTAATCCTCCACTTT. Protein product: CASSQDGRVILHF. The full variable domain, completed using reference TRBV14 and TRBJ1-6, is EAGVTQFPSHSVIEKGQTVTLRCDPISGHDNLYWYRRVMGKEIKFLLHFVKESKQDESGMPNNRFLAERTGGTYSTLKVQPAELEDSGVYFCASSQDGRVILHFGNGTRLTVT.

This clonotype was detected a few times. The chain uses TRBV7-2 and TRBJ1-1; D unresolved. Germline CDR1 and CDR2: SGHTA and FQGNSA. V gave up 1 base and J gave up 3 bases, with 6 bases separating them. The CDR3 has 13 amino acids. The CDR3 is CASSLVVDTEAFF. CDR3 DNA sequence: TGTGCCAGCAGCTTAGTGGTAGACACTGAAGCTTTCTTT.

There are a few counts of this clonotype. This sequence joins TRBV2 and TRBJ1-1; a weak D match, TRBD1 (5 bases). The CDR3 has 14 amino acids. The V end lost 6 bases, the J end lost 1 base, and 12 bases lay between the germline ends. Germline CDR1 is SNHLY and CDR2 is FYNNEI. Written as DNA, the CDR3 is TGTGCCAGCAGACTTTGGCAGGGGAACACTGAAGCTTTCTTT. Its protein is CASRLWQGNTEAFF.

This clonotype appeared many times. This chain uses TRBV7-3 with TRBJ2-1; the match to TRBD2 covers 10 bases. V shed 5 bases, J shed 3 bases, and the junction held 4 bases outside the gene matches. The CDR3 consists of 15 residues. The germline CDR1 and CDR2 sequences are SGHTA and FQGTGA. The CDR3 DNA is TGTGCCAGCAGCCATCAGCGGGGGGGCTACAATGAGCAGTTCTTC. This codes for CASSHQRGGYNEQFF.

This clonotype was seen at least ten times. The rearrangement uses TRBV3-1 and TRBJ1-2, with D possibly being TRBD1 (6 bases). Trimming removed 4 bases from V and 0 bases from J, with 9 bases in between. Germline loops: CDR1 LGHDT, CDR2 YNNKEL (reference sequence). The CDR3 spans 14 residues. CDR3 coding DNA: TGTGCCAGCAGCCGACGGACAGCTAACTATGGCTACACCTTC. Amino acids: CASSRRTANYGYTF.

This clonotype came up a few times. Here the CDR3 reads CASSIGQMNTEAFF. The CDR3 DNA sequence: TGTGCCAGCTCAATCGGACAGATGAACACTGAAGCTTTCTTT. The chain is built from TRBV18 and TRBJ1-1; TRBD1 might be the D (6 bases). The germline V gene encodes CDR1 KGHSH and CDR2 LQKENI. CDR3 size: 14 residues. The V and J ends lost 5 bases and 0 bases respectively, with 10 bases between them.